What follows describes a single T cell receptor (beta chain). This sample stems from a study of blood T cell repertoires in COVID-19. The assay was immunoSEQ multiplex PCR, and TCRdb's table has in-frame clones only and misses some. The table has about 250,000 clones, 86% seen once. Germline values: CDR1 LGHDT, CDR2 YNNKEL (reference sequence). The CDR3 contains 16 residues. The V end was cut by 2 bases, the J end by 7 bases, with 20 bases between. The sequencing sample was made of peripheral blood. The sequence derives from a woman aged 60-75 years who had recovered from COVID-19. The chain joins TRBV3-1 (or the pseudogene TRBV3-2) to TRBJ1-1, with a weak D call TRBD1 (6 bases). CDR3 nucleotides: TGTGCCAGCAGCCAACCCCGAGGGGGAGGGAAGGTTGAAGCTTTCTTT. Amino acids: CASSQPRGGGKVEAFF.